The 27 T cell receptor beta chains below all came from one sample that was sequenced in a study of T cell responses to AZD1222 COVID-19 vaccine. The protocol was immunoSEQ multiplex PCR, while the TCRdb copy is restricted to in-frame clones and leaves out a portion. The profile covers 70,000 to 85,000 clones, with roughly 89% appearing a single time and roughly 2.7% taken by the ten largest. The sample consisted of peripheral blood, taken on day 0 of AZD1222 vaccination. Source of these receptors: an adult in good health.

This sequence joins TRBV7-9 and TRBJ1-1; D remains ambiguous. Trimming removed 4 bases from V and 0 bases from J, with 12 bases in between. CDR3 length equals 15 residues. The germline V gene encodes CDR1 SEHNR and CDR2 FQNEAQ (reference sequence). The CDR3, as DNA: TGTGCCAGCAGCTACCCCTATGAGCTGAACACTGAAGCTTTCTTT. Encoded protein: CASSYPYELNTEAFF.

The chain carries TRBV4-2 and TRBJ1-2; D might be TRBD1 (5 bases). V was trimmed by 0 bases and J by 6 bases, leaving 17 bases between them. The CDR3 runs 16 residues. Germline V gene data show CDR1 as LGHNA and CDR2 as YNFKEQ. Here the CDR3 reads CASSQEFGQGLDGYTF. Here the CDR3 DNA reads TGTGCCAGCAGCCAAGAATTTGGGCAGGGATTAGATGGCTACACCTTC.

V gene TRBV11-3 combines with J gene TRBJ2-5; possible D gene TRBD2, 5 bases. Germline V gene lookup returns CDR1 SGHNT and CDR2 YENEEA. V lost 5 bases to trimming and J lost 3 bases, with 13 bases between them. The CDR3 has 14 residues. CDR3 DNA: TGTGCCAGCAGCCTGAGAGGGCTGGAAGAGACCCAGTACTTC. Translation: CASSLRGLEETQYF.

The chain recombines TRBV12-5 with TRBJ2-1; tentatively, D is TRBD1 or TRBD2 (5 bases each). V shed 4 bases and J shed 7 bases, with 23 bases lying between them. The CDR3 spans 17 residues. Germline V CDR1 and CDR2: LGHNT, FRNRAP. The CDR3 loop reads CASGSQTGRRLGNEQFF. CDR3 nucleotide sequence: TGTGCTAGTGGTTCTCAAACGGGGCGCCGGCTCGGAAATGAGCAGTTCTTC.

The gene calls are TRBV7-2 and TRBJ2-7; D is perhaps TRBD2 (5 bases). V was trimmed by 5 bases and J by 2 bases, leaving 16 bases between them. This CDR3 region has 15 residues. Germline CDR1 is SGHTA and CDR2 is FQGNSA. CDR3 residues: CASSPAAVLTYEQYF. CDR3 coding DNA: TGTGCCAGCAGCCCTGCAGCGGTACTTACCTACGAGCAGTACTTC.

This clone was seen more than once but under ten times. The CDR3 coding sequence is TGTGCCAGCAGTCTAGACAGGGGGTCCTACGAGCAGTACTTC. Protein product: CASSLDRGSYEQYF. V usage is TRBV7-3 and J usage is TRBJ2-7, with 9 bases fitting TRBD1. There are 14 residues in the CDR3. J gave up 1 base and V 6 bases, and 4 bases lay outside the gene matches. Germline loops: CDR1 SGHTA, CDR2 FQGTGA.

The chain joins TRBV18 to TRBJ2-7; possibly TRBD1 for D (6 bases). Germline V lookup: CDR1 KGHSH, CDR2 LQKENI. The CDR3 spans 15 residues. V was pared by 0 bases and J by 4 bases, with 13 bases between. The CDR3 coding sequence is TGTGCCAGCTCACCACCTCCAGGGGTTGAGTACGAGCAGTACTTC. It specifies CASSPPPGVEYEQYF.

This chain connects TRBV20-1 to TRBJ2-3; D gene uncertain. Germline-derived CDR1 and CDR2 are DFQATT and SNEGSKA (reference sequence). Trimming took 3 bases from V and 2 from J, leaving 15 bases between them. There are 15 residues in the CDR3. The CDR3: CSASRTLPDTDTQYF. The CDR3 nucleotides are TGCAGTGCTAGTAGGACGCTCCCCGACACAGATACGCAGTATTTT.

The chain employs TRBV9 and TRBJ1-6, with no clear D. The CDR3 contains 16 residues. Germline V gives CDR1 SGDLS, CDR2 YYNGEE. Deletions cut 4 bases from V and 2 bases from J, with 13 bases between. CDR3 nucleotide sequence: TGTGCCAGCAGCTTTTCAGGCGGCGCCTATAATTCACCCCTCCACTTT. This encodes CASSFSGGAYNSPLHF.

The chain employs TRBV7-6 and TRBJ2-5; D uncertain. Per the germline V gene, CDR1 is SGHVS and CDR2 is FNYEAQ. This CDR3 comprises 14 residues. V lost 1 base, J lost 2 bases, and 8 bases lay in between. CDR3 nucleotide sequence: TGTGCCAGCAGCTTAGGAAGGCAGCAAGAGACCCAGTACTTC. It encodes CASSLGRQQETQYF.

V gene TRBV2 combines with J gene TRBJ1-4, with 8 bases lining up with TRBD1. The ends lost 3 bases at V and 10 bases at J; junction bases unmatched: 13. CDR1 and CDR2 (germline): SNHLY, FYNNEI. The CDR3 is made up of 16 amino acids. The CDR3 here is CASSDAGGARSRKLFF. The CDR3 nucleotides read TGTGCCAGCAGTGACGCAGGGGGCGCAAGGTCACGAAAACTGTTTTTT.

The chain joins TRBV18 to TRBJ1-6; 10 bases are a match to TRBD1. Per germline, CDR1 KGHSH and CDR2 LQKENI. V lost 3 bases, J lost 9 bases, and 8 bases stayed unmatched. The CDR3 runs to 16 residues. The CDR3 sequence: CASSPRPGQGTSPLHF. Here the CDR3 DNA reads TGTGCCAGCTCACCTAGGCCGGGACAGGGGACTTCACCCCTCCACTTT.

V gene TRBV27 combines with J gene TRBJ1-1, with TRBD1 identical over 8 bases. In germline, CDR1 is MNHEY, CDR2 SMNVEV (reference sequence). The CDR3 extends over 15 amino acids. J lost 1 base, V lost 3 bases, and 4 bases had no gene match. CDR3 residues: CASSLDRVENTEAFF. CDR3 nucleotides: TGTGCCAGCAGTTTGGACAGGGTGGAGAACACTGAAGCTTTCTTT.

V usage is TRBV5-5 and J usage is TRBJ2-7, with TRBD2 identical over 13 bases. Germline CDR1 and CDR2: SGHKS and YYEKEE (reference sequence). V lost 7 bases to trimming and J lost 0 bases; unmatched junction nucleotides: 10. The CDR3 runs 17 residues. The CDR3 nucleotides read TGTGCCAGCTCCGGGACTAGCGGGACCTTGGACTCCTACGAGCAGTACTTC. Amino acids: CASSGTSGTLDSYEQYF. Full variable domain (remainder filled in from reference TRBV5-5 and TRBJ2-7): DAGVTQSPTHLIKTRGQQVTLRCSPISGHKSVSWYQQVLGQGPQFIFQYYEKEERGRGNFPDRFSARQFPNYSSELNVNALLLGDSALYLCASSGTSGTLDSYEQYFGPGTRLTVT.

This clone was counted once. DNA of the CDR3: TGTGCCAGTAGTATTCCGGGGGGCGCGGGTGATGGCTACACCTTC. Protein product: CASSIPGGAGDGYTF. The chain links TRBV19 to TRBJ1-2, with a weak D call TRBD1 (6 bases). This CDR3 has 15 amino acids. Germline V lookup: CDR1 LNHDA, CDR2 SQIVND (reference sequence). The V and J ends lost 3 bases and 6 bases respectively, with 17 bases between them.

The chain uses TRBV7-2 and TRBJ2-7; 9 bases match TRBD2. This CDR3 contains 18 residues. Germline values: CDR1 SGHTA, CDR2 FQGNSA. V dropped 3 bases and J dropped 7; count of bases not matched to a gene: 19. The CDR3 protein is CASSLPRTGGRAKGEQYF. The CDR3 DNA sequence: TGTGCCAGCAGCTTGCCCCGGACAGGCGGGAGGGCAAAAGGAGAGCAGTACTTC.

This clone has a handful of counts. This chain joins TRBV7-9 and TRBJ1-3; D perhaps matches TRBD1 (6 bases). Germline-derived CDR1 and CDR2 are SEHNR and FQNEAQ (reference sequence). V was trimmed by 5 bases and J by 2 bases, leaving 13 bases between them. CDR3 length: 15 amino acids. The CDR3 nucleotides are TGTGCCAGCAGCCCTGATACAGGGCCTGGAAACACCATATATTTT. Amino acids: CASSPDTGPGNTIYF.

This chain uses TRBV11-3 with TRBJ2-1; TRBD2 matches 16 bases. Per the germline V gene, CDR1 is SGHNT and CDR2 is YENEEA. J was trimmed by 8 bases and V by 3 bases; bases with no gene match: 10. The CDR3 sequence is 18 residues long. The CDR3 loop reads CASSFGTSGRAIIYEQFF. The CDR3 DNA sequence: TGTGCCAGCAGCTTCGGGACTAGCGGGAGGGCAATTATCTATGAGCAGTTCTTC. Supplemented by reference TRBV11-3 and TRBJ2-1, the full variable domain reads EAGVVQSPRYKIIEKKQPVAFWCNPISGHNTLYWYLQNLGQGPELLIRYENEEAVDDSQLPKDRFSAERLKGVDSTLKIQPAELGDSAVYLCASSFGTSGRAIIYEQFFGPGTRLTVL.

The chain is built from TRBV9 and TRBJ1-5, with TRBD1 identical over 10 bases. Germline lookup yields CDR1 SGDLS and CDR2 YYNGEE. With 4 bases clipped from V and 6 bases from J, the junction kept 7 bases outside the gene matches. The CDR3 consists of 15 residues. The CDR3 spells CASSPTGTGVQPQHF. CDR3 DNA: TGTGCCAGCAGCCCCACCGGGACAGGGGTTCAGCCCCAGCATTTT. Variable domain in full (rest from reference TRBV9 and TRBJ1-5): DSGVTQTPKHLITATGQRVTLRCSPRSGDLSVYWYQQSLDQGLQFLIQYYNGEERAKGNILERFSAQQFPDLHSELNLSSLELGDSALYFCASSPTGTGVQPQHFGDGTRLSIL.

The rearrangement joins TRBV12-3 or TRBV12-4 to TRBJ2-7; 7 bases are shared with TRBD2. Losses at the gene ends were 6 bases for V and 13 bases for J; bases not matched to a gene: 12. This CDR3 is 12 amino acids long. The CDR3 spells CASSYPGRDLYF. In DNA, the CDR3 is TGTGCCAGCAGCTACCCGGGGAGGGACCTTTACTTC.

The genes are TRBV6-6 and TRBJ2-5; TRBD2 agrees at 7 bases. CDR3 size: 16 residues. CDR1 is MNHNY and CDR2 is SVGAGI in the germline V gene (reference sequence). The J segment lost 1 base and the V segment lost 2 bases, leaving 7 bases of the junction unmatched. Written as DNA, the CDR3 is TGTGCCAGCAGTTACGAAGGCGGGGGACCCCAAGAGACCCAGTACTTC. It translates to CASSYEGGGPQETQYF.

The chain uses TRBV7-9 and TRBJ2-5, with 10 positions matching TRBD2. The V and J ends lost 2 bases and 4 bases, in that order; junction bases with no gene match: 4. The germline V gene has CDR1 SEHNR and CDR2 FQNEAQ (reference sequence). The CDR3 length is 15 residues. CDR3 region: CASSLLAGVGETQYF. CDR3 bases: TGTGCCAGCAGCTTACTAGCGGGGGTAGGAGAGACCCAGTACTTC. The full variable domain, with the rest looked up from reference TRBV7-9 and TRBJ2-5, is DTGVSQNPRHKITKRGQNVTFRCDPISEHNRLYWYRQTLGQGPEFLTYFQNEAQLEKSRLLSDRFSAERPKGSFSTLEIQRTEQGDSAMYLCASSLLAGVGETQYFGPGTRLLVL.

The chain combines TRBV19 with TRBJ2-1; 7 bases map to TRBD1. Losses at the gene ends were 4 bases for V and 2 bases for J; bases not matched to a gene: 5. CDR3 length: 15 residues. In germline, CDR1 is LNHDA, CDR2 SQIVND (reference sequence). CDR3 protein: CASSTGQVAYNEQFF. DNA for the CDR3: TGTGCCAGTAGTACCGGACAGGTTGCCTACAATGAGCAGTTCTTC. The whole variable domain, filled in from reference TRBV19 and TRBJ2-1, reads DGGITQSPKYLFRKEGQNVTLSCEQNLNHDAMYWYRQDPGQGLRLIYYSQIVNDFQKGDIAEGYSVSREKKESFPLTVTSAQKNPTAFYLCASSTGQVAYNEQFFGPGTRLTVL.

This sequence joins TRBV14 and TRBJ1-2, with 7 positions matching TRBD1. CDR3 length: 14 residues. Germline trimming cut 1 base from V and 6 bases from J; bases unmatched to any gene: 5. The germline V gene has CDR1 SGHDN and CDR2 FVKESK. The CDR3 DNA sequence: TGTGCCAGCAGCCAAGTTCGACAGGGAGATGGCTACACCTTC. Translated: CASSQVRQGDGYTF. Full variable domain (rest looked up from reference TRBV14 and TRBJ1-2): EAGVTQFPSHSVIEKGQTVTLRCDPISGHDNLYWYRRVMGKEIKFLLHFVKESKQDESGMPNNRFLAERTGGTYSTLKVQPAELEDSGVYFCASSQVRQGDGYTFGSGTRLTVV.

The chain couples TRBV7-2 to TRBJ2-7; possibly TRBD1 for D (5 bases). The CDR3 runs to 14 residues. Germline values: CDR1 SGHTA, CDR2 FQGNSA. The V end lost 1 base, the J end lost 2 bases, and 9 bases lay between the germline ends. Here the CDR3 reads CASSLVQGTYEQYF. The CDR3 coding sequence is TGTGCCAGCAGCTTAGTCCAGGGAACCTACGAGCAGTACTTC. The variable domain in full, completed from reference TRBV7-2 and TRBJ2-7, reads GAGVSQSPSNKVTEKGKDVELRCDPISGHTALYWYRQSLGQGLEFLIYFQGNSAPDKSGLPSDRFSAERTGGSVSTLTIQRTQQEDSAVYLCASSLVQGTYEQYFGPGTRLTVT.

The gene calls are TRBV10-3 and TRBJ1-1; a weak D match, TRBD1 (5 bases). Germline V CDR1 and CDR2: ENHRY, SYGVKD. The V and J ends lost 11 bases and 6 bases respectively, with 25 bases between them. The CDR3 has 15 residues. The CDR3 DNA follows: TGTGCCGTCAAGGGGCAGGGCCGGGGTAACGCTGAAGCTTTCTTT. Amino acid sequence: CAVKGQGRGNAEAFF.

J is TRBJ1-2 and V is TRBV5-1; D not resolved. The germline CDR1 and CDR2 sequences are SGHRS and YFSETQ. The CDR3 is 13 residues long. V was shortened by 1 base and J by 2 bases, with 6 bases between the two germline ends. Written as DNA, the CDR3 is TGCGCCAGCAGCTTGCAAGCAAACTATGGCTACACCTTC. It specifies CASSLQANYGYTF. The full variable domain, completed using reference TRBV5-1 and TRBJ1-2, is KAGVTQTPRYLIKTRGQQVTLSCSPISGHRSVSWYQQTPGQGLQFLFEYFSETQRNKGNFPGRFSGRQFSNSRSEMNVSTLELGDSALYLCASSLQANYGYTFGSGTRLTVV.